The clone carrying this T cell receptor (beta chain) was detected once. Its target is not known. The repertoire was sequenced with immunoSEQ multiplex PCR; TCRdb's copy has only in-frame clones and lacks some. Of about 120,000 clones in the sample, 90% to 95% were seen once. This CDR3 contains 11 residues. With 6 bases removed from V and 6 bases from J, the gap between germline ends came to 5 bases. Germline V lookup: CDR1 MDHEN, CDR2 SYDVKM. The data were obtained in a study of graft-versus-host responses after intestinal transplantation. As for the study in general: As for transplant type, recipients had multivisceral, liver-intestinal, or isolated intestinal grafts. Uniformly, recipients were administered anti-thymocyte globulin induction with subsequent tacrolimus and steroids for three to four years.

Study results and limitations: GvH clones turned up in recipient marrow; some had shown up first in ileum or blood.

This receptor was obtained from a human donor who received an intestinal transplant. This specimen was unstimulated CD4+ T cells sorted from spleen or lymph node cells, taken before intestinal transplant. The V gene is TRBV28, the J gene TRBJ1-4; the D is unclear. This chain's CDR3 is CASSTYEKLFF. CDR3 in DNA: TGTGCCAGCAGCACCTATGAAAAACTGTTTTTT.